This entry describes one T cell receptor (beta chain). The sample comes from a study of blood T cell repertoires in COVID-19. Study-wide context: The United States, Italy and Spain supplied acute and convalescent COVID-19 samples.

Profiled with immunoSEQ multiplex PCR; TCRdb holds only in-frame clones, not every one. The data show 280,000 or so clones, 85% seen once. CDR1 MNHNS and CDR2 SASEGT come from the germline V gene. The CDR3 sequence is 14 residues long. Trimming cost V 1 base and J 6 bases, with 10 bases left between them. This TCR was recovered from a human donor in a cohort sampled during active COVID-19. The rearrangement joins TRBV6-1 to TRBJ1-5; D possibly corresponds to TRBD1 (6 bases). The source material was peripheral blood. The CDR3 protein is CASSEDRDGQPQHF. The CDR3 DNA sequence: TGTGCCAGCAGTGAAGACAGGGATGGTCAGCCCCAGCATTTT.